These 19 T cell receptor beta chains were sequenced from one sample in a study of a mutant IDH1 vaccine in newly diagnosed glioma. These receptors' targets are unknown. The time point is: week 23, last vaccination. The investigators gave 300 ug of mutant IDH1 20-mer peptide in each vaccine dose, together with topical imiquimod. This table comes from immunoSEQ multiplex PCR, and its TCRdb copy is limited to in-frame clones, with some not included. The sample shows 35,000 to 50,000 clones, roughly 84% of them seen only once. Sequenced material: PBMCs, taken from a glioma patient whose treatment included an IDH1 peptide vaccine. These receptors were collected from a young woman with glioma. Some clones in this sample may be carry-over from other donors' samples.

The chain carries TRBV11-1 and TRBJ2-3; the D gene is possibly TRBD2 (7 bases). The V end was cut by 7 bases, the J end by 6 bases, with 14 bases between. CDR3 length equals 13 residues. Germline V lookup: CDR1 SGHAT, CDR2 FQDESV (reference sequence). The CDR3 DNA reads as TGTGCCAGCAACTCTTGGGGGGGCGATACGCAGTATTTT. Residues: CASNSWGGDTQYF. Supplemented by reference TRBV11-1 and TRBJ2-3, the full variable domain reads EAEVAQSPRYKITEKSQAVAFWCDPISGHATLYWYRQILGQGPELLVQFQDESVVDDSQLPKDRFSAERLKGVDSTLKIQPAELGDSAMYLCASNSWGGDTQYFGPGTRLTVL.

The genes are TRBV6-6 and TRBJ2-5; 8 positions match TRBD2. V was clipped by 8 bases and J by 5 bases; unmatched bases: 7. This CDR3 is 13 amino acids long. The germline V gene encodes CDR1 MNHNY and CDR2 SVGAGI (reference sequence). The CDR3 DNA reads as TGTGCCAGCGAGGCAGGGACTAGGGAGACCCAGTACTTC. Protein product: CASEAGTRETQYF.

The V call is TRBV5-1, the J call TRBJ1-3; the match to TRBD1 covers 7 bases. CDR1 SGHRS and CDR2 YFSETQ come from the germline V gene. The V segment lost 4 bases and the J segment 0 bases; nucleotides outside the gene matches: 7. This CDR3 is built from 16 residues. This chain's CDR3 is CASSPGQVRSGNTIYF. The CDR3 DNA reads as TGCGCCAGCAGCCCCGGACAGGTTCGCTCTGGAAACACCATATATTTT.

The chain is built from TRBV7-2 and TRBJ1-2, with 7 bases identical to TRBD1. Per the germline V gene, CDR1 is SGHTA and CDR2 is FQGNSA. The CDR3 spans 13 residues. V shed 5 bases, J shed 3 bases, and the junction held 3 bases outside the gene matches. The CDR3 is CASSVQGDYGYTF. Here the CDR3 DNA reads TGTGCCAGCAGCGTTCAGGGGGACTATGGCTACACCTTC.

The CDR3 reads CASSSLLRDRGGNEQFF. CDR3 DNA sequence: TGTGCCAGCAGCTCCCTCCTCCGGGACAGGGGAGGAAATGAGCAGTTCTTC. The chain is built from TRBV11-3 and TRBJ2-1, with 10 positions matching TRBD1. Germline V gene lookup returns CDR1 SGHNT and CDR2 YENEEA. The junction had 13 bases not matched to a gene; V was cut back by 4 bases and J by 7 bases. The CDR3 consists of 17 residues. Together with reference TRBV11-3 and TRBJ2-1, the CDR3 gives the full variable domain: EAGVVQSPRYKIIEKKQPVAFWCNPISGHNTLYWYLQNLGQGPELLIRYENEEAVDDSQLPKDRFSAERLKGVDSTLKIQPAELGDSAVYLCASSSLLRDRGGNEQFFGPGTRLTVL.

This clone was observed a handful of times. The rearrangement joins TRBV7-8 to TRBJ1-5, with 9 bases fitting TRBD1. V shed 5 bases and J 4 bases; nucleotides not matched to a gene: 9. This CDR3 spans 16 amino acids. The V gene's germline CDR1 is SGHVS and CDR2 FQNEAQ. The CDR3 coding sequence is TGTGCCAGCAGCCGCCCCGGGACAGGGCTTAATCAGCCCCAGCATTTT. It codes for CASSRPGTGLNQPQHF.

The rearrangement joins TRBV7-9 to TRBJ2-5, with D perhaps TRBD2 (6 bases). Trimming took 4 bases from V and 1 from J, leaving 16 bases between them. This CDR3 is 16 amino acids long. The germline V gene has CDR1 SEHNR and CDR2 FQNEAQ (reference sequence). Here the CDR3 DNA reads TGTGCCAGCAGCTCGGGCTCGGAGGGCTTCCAAGAGACCCAGTACTTC. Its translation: CASSSGSEGFQETQYF.

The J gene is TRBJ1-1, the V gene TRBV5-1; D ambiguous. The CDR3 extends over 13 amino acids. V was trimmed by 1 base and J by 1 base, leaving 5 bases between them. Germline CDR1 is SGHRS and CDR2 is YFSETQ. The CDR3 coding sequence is TGCGCCAGCAGCTTGCCCTCGAACACTGAAGCTTTCTTT. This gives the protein CASSLPSNTEAFF.

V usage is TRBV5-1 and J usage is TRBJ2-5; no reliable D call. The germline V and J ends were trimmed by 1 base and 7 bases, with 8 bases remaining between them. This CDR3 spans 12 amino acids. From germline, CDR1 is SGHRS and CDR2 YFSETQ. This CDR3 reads CASSLLGWTQYF. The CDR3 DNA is TGCGCCAGCAGCTTGCTCGGATGGACCCAGTACTTC.

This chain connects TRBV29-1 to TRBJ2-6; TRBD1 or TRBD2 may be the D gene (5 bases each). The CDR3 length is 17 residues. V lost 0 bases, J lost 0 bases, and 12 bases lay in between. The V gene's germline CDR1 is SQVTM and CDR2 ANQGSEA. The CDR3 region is CSVEDWDGSSGANVLTF. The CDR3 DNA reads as TGCAGCGTTGAAGATTGGGACGGTAGCTCTGGGGCCAACGTCCTGACTTTC.

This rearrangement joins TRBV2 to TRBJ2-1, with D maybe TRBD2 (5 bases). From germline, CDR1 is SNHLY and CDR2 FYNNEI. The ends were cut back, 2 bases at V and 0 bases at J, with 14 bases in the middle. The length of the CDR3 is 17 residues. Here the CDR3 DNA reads TGTGCCAGCAGTGAATACGGGCTAGCCAGCTCCTACAATGAGCAGTTCTTC. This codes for CASSEYGLASSYNEQFF.

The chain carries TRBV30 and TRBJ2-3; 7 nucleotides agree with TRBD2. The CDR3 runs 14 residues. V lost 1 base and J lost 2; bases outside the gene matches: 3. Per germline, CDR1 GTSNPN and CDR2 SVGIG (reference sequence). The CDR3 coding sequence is TGTGCCTGGAGTGGCGGGAGCGCCACAGATACGCAGTATTTT. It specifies CAWSGGSATDTQYF.

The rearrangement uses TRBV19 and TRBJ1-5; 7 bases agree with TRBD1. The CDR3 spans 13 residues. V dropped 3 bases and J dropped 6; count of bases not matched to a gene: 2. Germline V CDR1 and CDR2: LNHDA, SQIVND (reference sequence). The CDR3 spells CASSMTGSQPQHF. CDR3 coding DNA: TGTGCCAGTAGTATGACAGGGAGTCAGCCCCAGCATTTT.

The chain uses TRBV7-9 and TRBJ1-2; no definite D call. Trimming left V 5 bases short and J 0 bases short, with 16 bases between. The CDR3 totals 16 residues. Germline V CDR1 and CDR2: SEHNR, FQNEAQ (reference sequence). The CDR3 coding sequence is TGTGCCAGCAGCCGTCCGGCCGCTACTACTAACTATGGCTACACCTTC. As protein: CASSRPAATTNYGYTF.

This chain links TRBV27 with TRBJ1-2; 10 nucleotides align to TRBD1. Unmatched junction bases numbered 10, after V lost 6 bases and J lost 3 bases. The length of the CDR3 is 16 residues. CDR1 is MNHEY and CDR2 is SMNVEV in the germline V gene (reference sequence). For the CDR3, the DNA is TGTGCCAGCAGGCCCTTAGGGACAGGGGTCGACTATGGCTACACCTTC. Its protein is CASRPLGTGVDYGYTF.

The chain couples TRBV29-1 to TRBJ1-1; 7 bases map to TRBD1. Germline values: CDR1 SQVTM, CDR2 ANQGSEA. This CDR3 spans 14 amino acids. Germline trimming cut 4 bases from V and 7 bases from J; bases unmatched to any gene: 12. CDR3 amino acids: CSVVEQGSLGEAFF. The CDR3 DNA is TGCAGCGTTGTGGAACAGGGGAGTTTGGGTGAAGCTTTCTTT.

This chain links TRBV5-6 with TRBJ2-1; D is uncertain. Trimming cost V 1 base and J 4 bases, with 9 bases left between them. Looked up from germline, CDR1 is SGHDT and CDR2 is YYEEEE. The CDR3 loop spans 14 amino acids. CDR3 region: CASSLTLGYNEQFF. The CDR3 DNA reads TGTGCCAGCAGCTTGACCCTTGGGTACAATGAGCAGTTCTTC.

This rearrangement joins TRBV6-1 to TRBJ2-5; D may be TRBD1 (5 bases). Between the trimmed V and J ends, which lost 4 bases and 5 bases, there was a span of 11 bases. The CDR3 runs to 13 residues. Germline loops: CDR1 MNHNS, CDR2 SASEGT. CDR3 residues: CASSAGPQETQYF. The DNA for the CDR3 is TGTGCCAGCAGTGCAGGGCCCCAGGAGACCCAGTACTTC.

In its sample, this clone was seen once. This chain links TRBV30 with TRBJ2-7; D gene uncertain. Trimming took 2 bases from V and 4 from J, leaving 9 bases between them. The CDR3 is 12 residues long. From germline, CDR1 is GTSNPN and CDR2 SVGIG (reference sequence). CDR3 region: CAWSPPLYEQYF. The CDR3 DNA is TGTGCCTGGAGTCCTCCTCTTTACGAGCAGTACTTC.